The rows below give T cell receptor beta chains drawn from one sample of a study of blood T cell repertoires in COVID-19. Here immunoSEQ multiplex PCR was the method, and the copy in TCRdb shows in-frame clones only, minus some. Among 40,000 to 55,000 clones listed, 70% to 80% were seen once. Material for sequencing was PBMCs or T cells enriched from blood (not recorded which). Every receptor here comes from a woman in her forties or fifties with acute COVID-19. The CDR3 runs from the conserved cysteine through the conserved F or W. The order of the fields is CDR3 DNA, CDR3 protein, V gene, clone size, D gene, J gene. A D gene is named only where the DNA matches it firmly. Part of the rows lack a size; the others show once, few, many or a class for expanded clones.

cdr3_nt: TGTGCCAGCAGCCAGCACGTACAGGGGGGCGCCTTTGGAGGCTACACCTTC
cdr3_aa: CASSQHVQGGAFGGYTF
v_call: TRBV14
clone_size: NA
d_call: TRBD1
j_call: TRBJ1-2

cdr3_nt: TGCGCCAGCAGCCGGGCAGGGGAAGGATTTACCGGGGAGCTGTTTTTT
cdr3_aa: CASSRAGEGFTGELFF
v_call: TRBV5-1
clone_size: few
d_call: NA
j_call: TRBJ2-2

cdr3_nt: TGTGCCAGCAGCCGACGTGGGGGGGATCTAACTGGGTATGGCTACACCTTC
cdr3_aa: CASSRRGGDLTGYGYTF
v_call: TRBV28
clone_size: NA
d_call: NA
j_call: TRBJ1-2

cdr3_nt: TGTGCCAGCAGTTTATTCGTTTACGAGCAGTACTTC
cdr3_aa: CASSLFVYEQYF
v_call: TRBV28
clone_size: NA
d_call: NA
j_call: TRBJ2-7

cdr3_nt: TGTGCCAGCAGCTTAGGACAGGGATCTGGAAACACCATATATTTT
cdr3_aa: CASSLGQGSGNTIYF
v_call: TRBV7-9
clone_size: NA
d_call: TRBD1
j_call: TRBJ1-3

cdr3_nt: TGTGCCAGCAGCCAACTGGGGGCTAGAGCGAATGAGCAGTTCTTC
cdr3_aa: CASSQLGARANEQFF
v_call: TRBV14
clone_size: NA
d_call: NA
j_call: TRBJ2-1

cdr3_nt: TGTGCCAGCAGCCAAGATTACAGCCACAGGGCTGAAGCTTTCTTT
cdr3_aa: CASSQDYSHRAEAFF
v_call: TRBV3-1/TRBV3-2
clone_size: NA
d_call: NA
j_call: TRBJ1-1

cdr3_nt: TGTGCCAGCAGCTGGGACACCCAACAATATGGCTACACCTTC
cdr3_aa: CASSWDTQQYGYTF
v_call: TRBV11-1
clone_size: NA
d_call: NA
j_call: TRBJ1-2

cdr3_nt: TGCACCAGCAGCCAAGAAGTTGCGGTAGCGGCGACAGATACGCAGTATTTT
cdr3_aa: CTSSQEVAVAATDTQYF
v_call: TRBV1
clone_size: once
d_call: NA
j_call: TRBJ2-3

cdr3_nt: TGTGCCAGCAGGGGACAGGTTTATGGCTACACCTTC
cdr3_aa: CASRGQVYGYTF
v_call: TRBV28
clone_size: once
d_call: TRBD1
j_call: TRBJ1-2

cdr3_nt: TGTGCCAGCAGTGAAACGGGGATAGCCCAGCATTTT
cdr3_aa: CASSETGIAQHF
v_call: TRBV2
clone_size: NA
d_call: NA
j_call: TRBJ1-5

cdr3_nt: TGTGCCAGCAGTGGGTTCGCGCAGGGGCAGACCTACGAGCAGTACTTC
cdr3_aa: CASSGFAQGQTYEQYF
v_call: TRBV6-1
clone_size: NA
d_call: NA
j_call: TRBJ2-7

cdr3_nt: TGCGCCAGCAGCCCCGGGACAGTTTACGAGCAGTACTTC
cdr3_aa: CASSPGTVYEQYF
v_call: TRBV4-1
clone_size: NA
d_call: TRBD1
j_call: TRBJ2-7

cdr3_nt: TGTGCCAGCAGCTTGGAAGCCTATGGCTACACCTTC
cdr3_aa: CASSLEAYGYTF
v_call: TRBV5-5
clone_size: NA
d_call: NA
j_call: TRBJ1-2

cdr3_nt: TGTGCCAGCAAGGGGGGAGCGGGGGCTCGCACAGATACGCAGTATTTT
cdr3_aa: CASKGGAGARTDTQYF
v_call: TRBV27
clone_size: few
d_call: TRBD2
j_call: TRBJ2-3

cdr3_nt: TGCGCCAGCAGCTTGTGGGTAGGGGTTCCTGAAGCTTTCTTT
cdr3_aa: CASSLWVGVPEAFF
v_call: TRBV5-1
clone_size: NA
d_call: NA
j_call: TRBJ1-1

cdr3_nt: TGCGCCAGCAGCTTCACTAGCGGTCCCTACAATGAGCAGTTCTTC
cdr3_aa: CASSFTSGPYNEQFF
v_call: TRBV5-1
clone_size: NA
d_call: TRBD2
j_call: TRBJ2-1

cdr3_nt: TGTGCCAGCAGCCAAGATCGGAAGGGAGGGAGGTGGTATGGCTACACCTTC
cdr3_aa: CASSQDRKGGRWYGYTF
v_call: TRBV3-1/TRBV3-2
clone_size: NA
d_call: NA
j_call: TRBJ1-2

cdr3_nt: TGTGCCAGCAGCACGACAGGGGGCGAAGGCAACGTCCTGACTTTC
cdr3_aa: CASSTTGGEGNVLTF
v_call: TRBV5-8
clone_size: NA
d_call: TRBD1
j_call: TRBJ2-6

cdr3_nt: TGTGCCAGCAGCGTATCGGGGACAGATACGCAGTATTTT
cdr3_aa: CASSVSGTDTQYF
v_call: TRBV9
clone_size: NA
d_call: NA
j_call: TRBJ2-3

cdr3_nt: TGTGCCAGCAGTTCACAGGGGGCGGCTAATGAAAAACTGTTTTTT
cdr3_aa: CASSSQGAANEKLFF
v_call: TRBV28
clone_size: NA
d_call: TRBD1
j_call: TRBJ1-4

cdr3_nt: TGTGCCAGCAGCTATACTAGCGGGGGGGCCTCCGAGCAGTTCTTC
cdr3_aa: CASSYTSGGASEQFF
v_call: TRBV7-2
clone_size: NA
d_call: TRBD2
j_call: TRBJ2-1

cdr3_nt: TGTGCCGTCCGGGACAGGGACGGAGAGAATGAGCAGTTCTTC
cdr3_aa: CAVRDRDGENEQFF
v_call: TRBV10-3
clone_size: NA
d_call: TRBD1
j_call: TRBJ2-1